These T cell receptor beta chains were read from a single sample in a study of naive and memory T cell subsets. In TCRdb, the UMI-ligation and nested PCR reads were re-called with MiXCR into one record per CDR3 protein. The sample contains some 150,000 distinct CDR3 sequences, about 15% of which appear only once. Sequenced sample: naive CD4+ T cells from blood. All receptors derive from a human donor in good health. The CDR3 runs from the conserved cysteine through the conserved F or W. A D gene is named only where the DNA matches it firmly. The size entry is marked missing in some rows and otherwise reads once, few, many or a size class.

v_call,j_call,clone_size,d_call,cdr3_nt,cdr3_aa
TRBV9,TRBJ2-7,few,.,TGTGCCAGCAGCGTAGGCCCTACCGCATTATACGAGCAGTACTTC,CASSVGPTALYEQYF
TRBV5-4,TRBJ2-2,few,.,TGTGCCAGCAGCTTGGCCCCTAGCTGGAACACCGGGGAGCTGTTTTTT,CASSLAPSWNTGELFF
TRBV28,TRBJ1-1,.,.,TGTGCCAGCGTCCCCGCGGGGGGGCTGCCTGAAGCTTTCTTT,CASVPAGGLPEAFF
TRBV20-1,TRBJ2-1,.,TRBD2,TGCGCTCCCGGGGCGGGAGGTTGGAATGAGCAGTTCTTC,CAPGAGGWNEQFF
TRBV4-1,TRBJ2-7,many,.,TGCGCCAGCAGCCAAGTAGCAGACCCGTACTACGAGCAGTACTTC,CASSQVADPYYEQYF
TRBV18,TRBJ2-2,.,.,TGTGCCAGCTCACCACCGGGAACGCTCACCGGGGAGCTGTTTTTT,CASSPPGTLTGELFF
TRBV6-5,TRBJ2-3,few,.,TGTGCCAGCAGTTCCTACAGAACCACAGATACGCAGTATTTT,CASSSYRTTDTQYF
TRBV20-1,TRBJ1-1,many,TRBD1,TGCAGTGCTAGTTCACAGGGGGACACTGAAGCTTTCTTT,CSASSQGDTEAFF
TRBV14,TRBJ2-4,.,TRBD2,TGTGCCAGCAGCCAGACGATGACTAGCGGGAGGGACATTCAGTACTTC,CASSQTMTSGRDIQYF
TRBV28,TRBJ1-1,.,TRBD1,TGTGCCAGCAGTACCGGGGACAGGGGGCCGACTGAAGCTTTCTTT,CASSTGDRGPTEAFF
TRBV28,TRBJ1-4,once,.,TGTGCCAGCAGTTCCGGCACTGCAACTAATGAAAAACTGTTTTTT,CASSSGTATNEKLFF
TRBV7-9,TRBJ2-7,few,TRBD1,TGTGCCAGCAGCAAAACACTCAGGGACAGGGAAGGGTACGAGCAGTACTTC,CASSKTLRDREGYEQYF
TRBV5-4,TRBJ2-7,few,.,TGTGCCAGCAGTCGAACCAGGGACTACGAGCAGTACTTC,CASSRTRDYEQYF
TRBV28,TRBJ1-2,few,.,TGTGCCAGCAGTTTATCCCATGACTACTATGGCTACACCTTC,CASSLSHDYYGYTF
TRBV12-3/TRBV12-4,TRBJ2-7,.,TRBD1,TGTGCCAGCAGTTTAGCCTCCGGGACAGGGGGGATCGAGCAGTACTTC,CASSLASGTGGIEQYF
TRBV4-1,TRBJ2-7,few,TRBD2,TGCGCCAGCAGCCACGCGGGAGCAGTGAACAACGAGCAGTACTTC,CASSHAGAVNNEQYF
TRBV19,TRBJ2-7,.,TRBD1,TGTGCCAGTAGTATCCGGGACAGCCCAACCTACGAGCAGTACTTC,CASSIRDSPTYEQYF
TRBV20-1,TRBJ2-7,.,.,TGCAGTCCACAGAGAAGCGGGCGGAGCTCCTACGAGCAGTACTTC,CSPQRSGRSSYEQYF
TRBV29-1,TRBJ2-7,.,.,TGCAGCGTCGAACTACACACCTCCTACGAGCAGTACTTC,CSVELHTSYEQYF
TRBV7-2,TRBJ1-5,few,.,TGTGCCAGCAGCTTAGCGCTAAGGGGAGGCCAGCCCCAGCATTTT,CASSLALRGGQPQHF
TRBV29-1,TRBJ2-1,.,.,TGCAGCGTCCTCGGGAGCACACTGGGCACCTACAATGAGCAGTTCTTC,CSVLGSTLGTYNEQFF
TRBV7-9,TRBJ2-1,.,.,TGTGCCAGCAGCTTCGGATCCAATGAGCAGTTCTTC,CASSFGSNEQFF
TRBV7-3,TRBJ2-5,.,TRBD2,TGTGCCAGCAGCACGACGGGAGGACGGGAGACCCAGTACTTC,CASSTTGGRETQYF
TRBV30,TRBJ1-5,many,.,TGTGCCTGGAGTGTGGGGCGGCCGAGTCAGCCCCAGCATTTT,CAWSVGRPSQPQHF
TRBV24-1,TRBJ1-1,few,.,TGTGCCACCAGTGAGTCCGGGACGGCGGGGGCTTTCTTT,CATSESGTAGAFF
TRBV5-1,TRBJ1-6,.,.,TGCGCCAGCAGCCTCGACAGGTTAAATTCACCCCTCCACTTT,CASSLDRLNSPLHF
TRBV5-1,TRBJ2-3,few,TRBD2,TGCGCCAGCAGCTTTAGCGGGGGCGAAGATACGCAGTATTTT,CASSFSGGEDTQYF
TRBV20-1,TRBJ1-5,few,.,TGCAGTGCTAGAGATGGGGAGAGCCGCCACAGGTATAGCAATCAGCCCCAGCATTTT,CSARDGESRHRYSNQPQHF
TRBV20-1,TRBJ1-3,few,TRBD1,TGCAGTGCTTTGACAGGGGACCTCTCTGGAAACACCATATATTTT,CSALTGDLSGNTIYF
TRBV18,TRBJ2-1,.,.,TGTGCCAGCTCACCACGCAGGGGATACAATGAGCAGTTCTTC,CASSPRRGYNEQFF
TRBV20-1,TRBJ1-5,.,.,TGCAGTGCTAGAGATGCGGGGAGCAATCAGCCCCAGCATTTT,CSARDAGSNQPQHF
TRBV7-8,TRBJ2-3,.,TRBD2,TGTGCCAGCAGCTTTGAAGCGGGGTCGGGGGCAGATACGCAGTATTTT,CASSFEAGSGADTQYF
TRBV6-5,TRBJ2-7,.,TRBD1,TGTGCCAGCAGTGGCGGACAGGGCAGGTACGAGCAGTACTTC,CASSGGQGRYEQYF
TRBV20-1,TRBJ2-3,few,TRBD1,TGCAGTGCTGAGGACAGGGGGCAGGCAGATACGCAGTATTTT,CSAEDRGQADTQYF
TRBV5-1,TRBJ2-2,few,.,TGCGCCAGCAGCTTGACAGGCGGCCGTTTGAGGCTGTTTTTT,CASSLTGGRLRLFF
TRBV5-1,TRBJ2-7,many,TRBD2,TGCGCCAGCATGCAAGCGGGAGATCGGTACGAGCAGTACTTC,CASMQAGDRYEQYF
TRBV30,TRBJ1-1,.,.,TGTGCCTGGAGTGTTGGGGGGCTCAGTGAAGCTTTCTTT,CAWSVGGLSEAFF
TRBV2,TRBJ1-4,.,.,TGTGCCAGCAGTGGGGGTTCTACGGGTGAAAAACTGTTTTTT,CASSGGSTGEKLFF
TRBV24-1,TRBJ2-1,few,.,TGTGCCACCAGTGAAGTCAAGCCCGGGGGTCATGAGCAGTTCTTC,CATSEVKPGGHEQFF
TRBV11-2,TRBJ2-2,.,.,TGTGCCAGCAGCCCCAATGCTGCCGGGGAGCTGTTTTTT,CASSPNAAGELFF
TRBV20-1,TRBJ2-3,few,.,TGCAGTGCTAGAGATTTCTCCGTTCGGGATACGCAGTATTTT,CSARDFSVRDTQYF
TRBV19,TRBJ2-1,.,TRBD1,TGTGCCAGCATAGGGACAGGGCGATACAATGAGCAGTTCTTC,CASIGTGRYNEQFF